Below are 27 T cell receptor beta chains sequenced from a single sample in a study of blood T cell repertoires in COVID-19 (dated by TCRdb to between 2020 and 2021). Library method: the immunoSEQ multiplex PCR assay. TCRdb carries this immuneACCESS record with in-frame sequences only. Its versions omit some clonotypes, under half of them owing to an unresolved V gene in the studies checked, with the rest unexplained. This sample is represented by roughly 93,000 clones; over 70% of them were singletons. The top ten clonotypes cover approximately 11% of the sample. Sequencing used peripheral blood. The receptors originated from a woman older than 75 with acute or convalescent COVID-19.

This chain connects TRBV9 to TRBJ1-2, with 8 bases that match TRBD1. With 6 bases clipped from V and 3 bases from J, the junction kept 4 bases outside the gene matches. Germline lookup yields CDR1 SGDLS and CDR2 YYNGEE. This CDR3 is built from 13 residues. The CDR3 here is CASTPTGDYGYTF. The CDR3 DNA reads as TGTGCCAGCACCCCGACAGGGGACTATGGCTACACCTTC.

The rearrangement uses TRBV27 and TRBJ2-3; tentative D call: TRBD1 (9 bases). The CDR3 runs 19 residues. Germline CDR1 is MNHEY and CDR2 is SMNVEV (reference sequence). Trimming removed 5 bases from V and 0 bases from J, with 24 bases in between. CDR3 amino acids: CASSRPGGGQGKSTDTQYF. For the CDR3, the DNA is TGTGCCAGCAGTAGACCCGGGGGGGGACAGGGAAAAAGCACAGATACGCAGTATTTT.

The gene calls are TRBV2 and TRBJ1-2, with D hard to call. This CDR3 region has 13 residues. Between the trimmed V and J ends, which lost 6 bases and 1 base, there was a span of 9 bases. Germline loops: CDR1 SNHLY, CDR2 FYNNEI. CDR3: CASRVEGNYGYTF. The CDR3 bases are TGTGCCAGCAGGGTGGAGGGTAACTATGGCTACACCTTC. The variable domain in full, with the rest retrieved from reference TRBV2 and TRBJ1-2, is EPEVTQTPSHQVTQMGQEVILRCVPISNHLYFYWYRQILGQKVEFLVSFYNNEISEKSEIFDDQFSVERPDGSNFTLKIRSTKLEDSAMYFCASRVEGNYGYTFGSGTRLTVV.

The CDR3 is CSVEQGTGELFF. The CDR3 coding sequence is TGCAGCGTTGAGCAGGGTACCGGGGAGCTGTTTTTT. The chain carries TRBV29-1 and TRBJ2-2; perhaps TRBD1 as D (5 bases). The ends were cut back, 3 bases at V and 5 bases at J, with 7 bases in the middle. The CDR3 has 12 amino acids. Per the germline V gene, CDR1 is SQVTM and CDR2 is ANQGSEA.

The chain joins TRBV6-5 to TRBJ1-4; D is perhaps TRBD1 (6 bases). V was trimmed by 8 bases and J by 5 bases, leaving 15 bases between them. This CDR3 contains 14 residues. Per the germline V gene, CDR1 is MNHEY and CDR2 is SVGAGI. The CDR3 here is CASQINTGNEKLFF. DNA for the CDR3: TGTGCCAGCCAAATCAACACAGGGAATGAAAAACTGTTTTTT.

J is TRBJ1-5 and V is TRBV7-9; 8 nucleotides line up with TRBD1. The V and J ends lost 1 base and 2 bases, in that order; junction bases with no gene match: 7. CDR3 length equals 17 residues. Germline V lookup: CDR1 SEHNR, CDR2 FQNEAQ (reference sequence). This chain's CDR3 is CASSLGGQGFGNQPQHF. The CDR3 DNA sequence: TGTGCCAGCAGCTTAGGAGGACAGGGATTTGGCAATCAGCCCCAGCATTTT.

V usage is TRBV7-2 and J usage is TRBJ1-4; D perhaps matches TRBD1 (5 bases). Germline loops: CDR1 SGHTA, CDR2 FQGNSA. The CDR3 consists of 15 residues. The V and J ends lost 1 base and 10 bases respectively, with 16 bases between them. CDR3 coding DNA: TGTGCCAGCAGCTTAGAAGTCGGGAGGGGCGTAAAACTGTTTTTT. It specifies CASSLEVGRGVKLFF.

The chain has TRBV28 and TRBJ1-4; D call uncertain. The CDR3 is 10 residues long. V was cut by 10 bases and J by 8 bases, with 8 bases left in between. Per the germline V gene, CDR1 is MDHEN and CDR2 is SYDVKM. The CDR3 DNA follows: TGTGCCACCCACGGGGAAAAACTGTTTTTT. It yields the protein CATHGEKLFF.

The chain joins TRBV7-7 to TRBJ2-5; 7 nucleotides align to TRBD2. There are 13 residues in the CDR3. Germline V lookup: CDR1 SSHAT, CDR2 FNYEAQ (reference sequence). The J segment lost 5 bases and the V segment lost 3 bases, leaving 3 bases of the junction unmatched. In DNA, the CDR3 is TGTGCCAGCAGCTTCAACGGGGGGGAGACCCAGTACTTC. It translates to CASSFNGGETQYF.

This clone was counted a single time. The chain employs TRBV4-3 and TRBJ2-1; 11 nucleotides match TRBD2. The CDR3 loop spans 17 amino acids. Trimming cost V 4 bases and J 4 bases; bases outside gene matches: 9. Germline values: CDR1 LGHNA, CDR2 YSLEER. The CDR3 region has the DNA TGCGCCAGCAGCCGGAATCACGGGACTAGCGGTTACAATGAGCAGTTCTTC. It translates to CASSRNHGTSGYNEQFF.

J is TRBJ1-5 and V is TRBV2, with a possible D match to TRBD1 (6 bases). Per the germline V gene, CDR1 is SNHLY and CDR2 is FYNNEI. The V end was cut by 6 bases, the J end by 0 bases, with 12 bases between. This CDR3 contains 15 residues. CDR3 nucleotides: TGTGCCAGCAGACGGACAGACTATAGCAATCAGCCCCAGCATTTT. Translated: CASRRTDYSNQPQHF.

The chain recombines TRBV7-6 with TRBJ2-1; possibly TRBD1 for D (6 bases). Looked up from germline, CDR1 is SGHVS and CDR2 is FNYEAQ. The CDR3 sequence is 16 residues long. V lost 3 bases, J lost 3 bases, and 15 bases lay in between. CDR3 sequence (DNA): TGTGCCAGCAGCTTCGCCCCCGGGACAAACTACAATGAGCAGTTCTTC. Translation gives CASSFAPGTNYNEQFF.

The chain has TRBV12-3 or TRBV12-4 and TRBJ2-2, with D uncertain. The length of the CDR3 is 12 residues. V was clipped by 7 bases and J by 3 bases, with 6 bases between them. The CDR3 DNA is TGTGCCAGCACCCCTTACACCGGGGAGCTGTTTTTT. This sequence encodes CASTPYTGELFF.

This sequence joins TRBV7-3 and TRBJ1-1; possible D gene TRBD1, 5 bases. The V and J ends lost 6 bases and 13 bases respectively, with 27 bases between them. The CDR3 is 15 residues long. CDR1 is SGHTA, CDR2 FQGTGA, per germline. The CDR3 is CASSSRGMVSEKVFF. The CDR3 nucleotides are TGTGCCAGCAGTAGTAGGGGAATGGTATCCGAGAAAGTTTTCTTT.

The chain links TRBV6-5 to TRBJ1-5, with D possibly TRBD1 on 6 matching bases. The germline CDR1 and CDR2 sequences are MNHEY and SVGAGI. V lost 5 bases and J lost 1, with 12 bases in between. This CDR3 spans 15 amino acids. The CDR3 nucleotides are TGTGCCAGCAGTAGAAACACAGGGAGCAATCAGCCCCAGCATTTT. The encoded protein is CASSRNTGSNQPQHF.

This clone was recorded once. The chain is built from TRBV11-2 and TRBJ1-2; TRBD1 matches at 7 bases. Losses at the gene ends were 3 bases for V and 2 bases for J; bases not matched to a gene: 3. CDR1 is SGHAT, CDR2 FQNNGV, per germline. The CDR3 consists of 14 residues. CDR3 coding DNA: TGTGCCAGCAGCTTTAAGACAGGGAACTATGGCTACACCTTC. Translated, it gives CASSFKTGNYGYTF. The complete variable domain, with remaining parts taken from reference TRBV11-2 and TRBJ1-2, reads EAGVAQSPRYKIIEKRQSVAFWCNPISGHATLYWYQQILGQGPKLLIQFQNNGVVDDSQLPKDRFSAERLKGVDSTLKIQPAKLEDSAVYLCASSFKTGNYGYTFGSGTRLTVV.

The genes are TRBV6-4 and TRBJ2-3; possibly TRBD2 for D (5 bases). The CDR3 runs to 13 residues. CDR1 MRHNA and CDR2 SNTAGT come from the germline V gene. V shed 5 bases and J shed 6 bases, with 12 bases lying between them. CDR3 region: CASSPLPGDTQYF. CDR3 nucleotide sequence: TGTGCCAGCAGTCCACTCCCGGGGGATACGCAGTATTTT.

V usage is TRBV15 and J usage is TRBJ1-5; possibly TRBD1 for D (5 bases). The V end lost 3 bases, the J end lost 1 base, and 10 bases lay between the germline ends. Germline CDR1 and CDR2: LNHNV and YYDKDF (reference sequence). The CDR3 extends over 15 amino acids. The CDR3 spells CATSSSRQSNQPQHF. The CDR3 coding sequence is TGTGCCACCAGCAGTAGTCGACAGAGCAATCAGCCCCAGCATTTT.

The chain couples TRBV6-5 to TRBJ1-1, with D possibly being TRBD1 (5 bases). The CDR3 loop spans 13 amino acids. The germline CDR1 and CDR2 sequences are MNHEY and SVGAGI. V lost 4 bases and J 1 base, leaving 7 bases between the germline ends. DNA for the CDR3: TGTGCCAGCAGTTTAACAGGGAACACTGAAGCTTTCTTT. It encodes CASSLTGNTEAFF.

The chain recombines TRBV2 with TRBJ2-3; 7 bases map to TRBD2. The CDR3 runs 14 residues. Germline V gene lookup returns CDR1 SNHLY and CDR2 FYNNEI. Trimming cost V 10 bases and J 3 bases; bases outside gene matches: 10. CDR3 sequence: CATSGGFLTDTQYF. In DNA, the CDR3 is TGTGCCACCTCCGGGGGGTTCCTAACAGATACGCAGTATTTT.

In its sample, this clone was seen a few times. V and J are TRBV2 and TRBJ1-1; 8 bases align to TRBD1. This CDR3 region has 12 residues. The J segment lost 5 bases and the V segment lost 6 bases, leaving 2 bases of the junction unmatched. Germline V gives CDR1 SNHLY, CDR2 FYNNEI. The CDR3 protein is CASRTGVTEAFF. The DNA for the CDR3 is TGTGCCAGCAGGACAGGGGTAACTGAAGCTTTCTTT. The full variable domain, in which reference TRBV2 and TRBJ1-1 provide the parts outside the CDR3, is EPEVTQTPSHQVTQMGQEVILRCVPISNHLYFYWYRQILGQKVEFLVSFYNNEISEKSEIFDDQFSVERPDGSNFTLKIRSTKLEDSAMYFCASRTGVTEAFFGQGTRLTVV.

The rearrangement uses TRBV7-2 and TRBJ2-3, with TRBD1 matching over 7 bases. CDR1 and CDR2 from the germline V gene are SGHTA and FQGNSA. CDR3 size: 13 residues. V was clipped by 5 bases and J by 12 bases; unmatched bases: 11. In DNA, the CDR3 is TGTGCCAGCAGCCCTAGAGGGGGACAGAATCAGTATTTT. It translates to CASSPRGGQNQYF.

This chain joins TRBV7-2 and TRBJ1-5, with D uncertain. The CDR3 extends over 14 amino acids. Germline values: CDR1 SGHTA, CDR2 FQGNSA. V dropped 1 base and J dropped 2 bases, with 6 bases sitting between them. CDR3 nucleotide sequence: TGTGCCAGCAGCTTAGACCGGGGCAATCAGCCCCAGCATTTT. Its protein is CASSLDRGNQPQHF.

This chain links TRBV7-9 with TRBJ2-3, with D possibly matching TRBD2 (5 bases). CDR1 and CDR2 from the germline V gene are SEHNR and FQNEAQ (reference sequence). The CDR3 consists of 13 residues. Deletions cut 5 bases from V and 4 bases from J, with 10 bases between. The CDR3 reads CASSTRGPDTQYF. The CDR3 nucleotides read TGTGCCAGCAGCACCCGCGGGCCAGATACGCAGTATTTT.

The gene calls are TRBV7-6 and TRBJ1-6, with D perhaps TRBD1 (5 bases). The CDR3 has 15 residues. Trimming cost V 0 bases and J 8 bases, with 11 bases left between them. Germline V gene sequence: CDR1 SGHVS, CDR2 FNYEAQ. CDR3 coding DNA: TGTGCCAGCAGCTTAGCGGGACTGCAGGATTCACCCCTCCACTTT. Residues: CASSLAGLQDSPLHF.

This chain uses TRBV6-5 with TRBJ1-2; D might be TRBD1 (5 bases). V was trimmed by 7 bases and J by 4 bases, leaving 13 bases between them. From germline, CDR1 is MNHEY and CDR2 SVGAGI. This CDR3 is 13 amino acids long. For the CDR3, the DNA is TGTGCCAGCACATCGCCGGGGGTCTATGGCTACACCTTC. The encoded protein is CASTSPGVYGYTF.

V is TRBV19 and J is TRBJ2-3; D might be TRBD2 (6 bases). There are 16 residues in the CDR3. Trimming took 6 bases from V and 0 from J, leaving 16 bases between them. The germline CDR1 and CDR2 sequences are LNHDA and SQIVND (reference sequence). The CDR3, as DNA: TGTGCCAGTAGCCCCGGGGCTAGCGCTAGCACAGATACGCAGTATTTT. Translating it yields CASSPGASASTDTQYF.